The 30 T cell receptor beta chains in this list originate from one sample, sequenced in a study of control samples from healthy donors and cancer patients. Assay used: immunoSEQ multiplex PCR; TCRdb lists only in-frame clones, some missing. The sample has around 130,000 clones, more than 80% seen once. The sample consisted of blood. These receptors came from a young man in good health.

The chain uses TRBV7-9 and TRBJ1-1; D is possibly TRBD1 (5 bases). The CDR3 length is 16 residues. In germline, CDR1 is SEHNR, CDR2 FQNEAQ (reference sequence). Between the trimmed V and J ends, which lost 5 bases and 3 bases, there was a span of 19 bases. CDR3: CASSGGSGQGYTEAFF. The CDR3 bases are TGTGCCAGCAGCGGGGGTTCGGGGCAGGGCTACACTGAAGCTTTCTTT. The whole variable domain, filled in from reference TRBV7-9 and TRBJ1-1, reads DTGVSQNPRHKITKRGQNVTFRCDPISEHNRLYWYRQTLGQGPEFLTYFQNEAQLEKSRLLSDRFSAERPKGSFSTLEIQRTEQGDSAMYLCASSGGSGQGYTEAFFGQGTRLTVV.

The rearrangement uses TRBV10-2 and TRBJ2-5; D unclear. V was pared by 6 bases and J by 4 bases, with 9 bases between. Looked up from germline, CDR1 is WSHSY and CDR2 is SAAADI. The CDR3 sequence is 12 residues long. The CDR3 region has the DNA TGCGCCAGCAGCATCTCGGCAGAGACCCAGTACTTC. It translates to CASSISAETQYF.

The chain has TRBV28 and TRBJ2-3; 8 nucleotides line up with TRBD2. The germline CDR1 and CDR2 sequences are MDHEN and SYDVKM. The CDR3 contains 15 residues. The J segment lost 0 bases and the V segment lost 5 bases, leaving 4 bases of the junction unmatched. The CDR3: CASSASGFSTDTQYF. The CDR3 DNA reads TGTGCCAGCAGTGCTAGCGGGTTTAGCACAGATACGCAGTATTTT.

V is TRBV7-2 and J is TRBJ2-7; a weak D match, TRBD2 (5 bases). The CDR3 spans 14 residues. The V gene lost 1 base and the J gene lost 7 bases, with 14 bases spanning the gap. CDR1 is SGHTA, CDR2 FQGNSA, per germline. The CDR3 DNA is TGTGCCAGCAGCTTAGAGCGGCTCTCTGGGGAGCAGTACGTC. Amino acids: CASSLERLSGEQYV.

The CDR3 sequence: CASSAPGSGNEQFF. In DNA, the CDR3 is TGTGCCAGCAGCGCCCCGGGGTCAGGGAATGAGCAGTTCTTC. The chain joins TRBV7-3 to TRBJ2-1; D is perhaps TRBD1 or TRBD2 (5 bases each). The CDR3 totals 14 residues. CDR1 is SGHTA and CDR2 is FQGTGA in the germline V gene. V was clipped by 5 bases and J by 7 bases, with 15 bases between them.

The chain uses TRBV6-5 and TRBJ1-1; D remains ambiguous. Germline CDR1 reads MNHEY; CDR2 reads SVGAGI. CDR3 length: 12 residues. The V gene lost 5 bases and the J gene lost 4 bases, with 8 bases spanning the gap. In DNA form, the CDR3 reads TGTGCCAGCAGTAACCTGGGCACTGAAGCTTTCTTT. Encoded protein: CASSNLGTEAFF.

The gene calls are TRBV29-1 and TRBJ2-5; the D is unclear. Germline V gene sequence: CDR1 SQVTM, CDR2 ANQGSEA. V lost 4 bases and J lost 0, with 12 bases in between. This CDR3 contains 14 residues. The CDR3 reads CSVVEEMYQETQYF. DNA for the CDR3: TGCAGCGTTGTTGAGGAAATGTACCAAGAGACCCAGTACTTC.

The CDR3 DNA is TGTGCCAGCAGCCAAGATTTTGTTATGAACACTGAAGCTTTCTTT. Its translation is CASSQDFVMNTEAFF. The chain uses TRBV3-1 (or the pseudogene TRBV3-2) and TRBJ1-1; D gene uncertain. Germline lookup yields CDR1 LGHDT and CDR2 YNNKEL (reference sequence). Trimming took off 0 bases at V and 0 bases at J, with 8 bases between the two ends. The length of the CDR3 is 15 residues.

The DNA of the CDR3 is TGTGCCAGCAGTGAAGCTGTAGACAATGAGCAGTTCTTC. This translates into CASSEAVDNEQFF. The chain combines TRBV6-1 with TRBJ2-1; the D is unclear. Trimming stripped 0 bases from V and 5 bases from J, with 5 bases between. Germline V gene data show CDR1 as MNHNS and CDR2 as SASEGT. The CDR3 covers 13 residues.

The chain employs TRBV11-3 and TRBJ1-3; D gene uncertain. The CDR3 runs to 14 residues. V lost 1 base and J 4 bases, leaving 8 bases between the germline ends. Germline CDR1 SGHNT, CDR2 YENEEA. Here the CDR3 reads CASSLGGYGNTIYF. The CDR3 region has the DNA TGTGCCAGCAGCTTAGGGGGTTACGGAAACACCATATATTTT. Variable domain in full (rest from reference TRBV11-3 and TRBJ1-3): EAGVVQSPRYKIIEKKQPVAFWCNPISGHNTLYWYLQNLGQGPELLIRYENEEAVDDSQLPKDRFSAERLKGVDSTLKIQPAELGDSAVYLCASSLGGYGNTIYFGEGSWLTVV.

The rearrangement links TRBV2 to TRBJ2-1; 14 bases are shared with TRBD2. The V gene's germline CDR1 is SNHLY and CDR2 FYNNEI. CDR3 size: 16 residues. V trimming: 7 bases; J trimming: 3 bases; junction bases outside the gene matches: 5. The CDR3 here is CASKRLAGGLYNEQFF. The CDR3 nucleotides read TGTGCCAGCAAGAGACTAGCGGGAGGGCTCTACAATGAGCAGTTCTTC. The variable domain in full, with the rest retrieved from reference TRBV2 and TRBJ2-1, is EPEVTQTPSHQVTQMGQEVILRCVPISNHLYFYWYRQILGQKVEFLVSFYNNEISEKSEIFDDQFSVERPDGSNFTLKIRSTKLEDSAMYFCASKRLAGGLYNEQFFGPGTRLTVL.

The genes are TRBV27 and TRBJ2-3; TRBD2 aligns across 13 bases. After removal of 2 bases from V and 8 bases from J, the junction contained 10 bases not matched to a gene. This CDR3 has 17 residues. Germline CDR1 and CDR2: MNHEY and SMNVEV (reference sequence). The CDR3 nucleotides read TGTGCCAGCAGTTTAAAACGGTTACTAGCGGGAGGGGCTACGCAGTATTTT. It yields the protein CASSLKRLLAGGATQYF.

This chain joins TRBV7-9 and TRBJ1-2; 10 positions agree with TRBD1. The CDR3 extends over 13 amino acids. Germline V gene sequence: CDR1 SEHNR, CDR2 FQNEAQ (reference sequence). With V trimmed by 5 bases and J by 6 bases, 3 bases remained unmatched. CDR3 amino acids: CASSIGTGDGYTF. The CDR3 region has the DNA TGTGCCAGCAGCATCGGGACAGGGGATGGCTACACCTTC.

The chain employs TRBV12-3 or TRBV12-4 and TRBJ2-5; a possible D gene is TRBD2 (5 bases). V was pared by 10 bases and J by 0 bases, with 12 bases between. The CDR3 has 13 residues. CDR3 bases: TGTGCCATCCTACTAGGAAACCAAGAGACCCAGTACTTC. Its protein product is CAILLGNQETQYF.

The chain carries TRBV14 and TRBJ2-2, with unresolved D. Germline V lookup: CDR1 SGHDN, CDR2 FVKESK. V was pared by 5 bases and J by 5 bases, with 12 bases between. The CDR3 is 14 residues long. In DNA, the CDR3 is TGTGCCAGCAGCGATTTGAACTGGACCGGGGAGCTGTTTTTT. As protein: CASSDLNWTGELFF. The whole variable domain, filled in from reference TRBV14 and TRBJ2-2, reads EAGVTQFPSHSVIEKGQTVTLRCDPISGHDNLYWYRRVMGKEIKFLLHFVKESKQDESGMPNNRFLAERTGGTYSTLKVQPAELEDSGVYFCASSDLNWTGELFFGEGSRLTVL.

This clone was observed a handful of times. The V call is TRBV13, the J call TRBJ1-1; D gene ambiguous. V was cut by 1 base and J by 2 bases, with 14 bases left in between. Germline V gene data show CDR1 as PRHDT and CDR2 as FYEKMQ (reference sequence). CDR3 length: 16 residues. The CDR3 bases are TGTGCCAGCAGCTTAGCCGACCTAGGACGCAACACTGAAGCTTTCTTT. Residues: CASSLADLGRNTEAFF.

V usage is TRBV11-2 and J usage is TRBJ2-2; D gene ambiguous. V was clipped by 2 bases and J by 5 bases, with 3 bases between them. The CDR3 is 12 residues long. Germline-derived CDR1 and CDR2 are SGHAT and FQNNGV. CDR3 sequence (DNA): TGTGCCAGCAGCTTAAAAACCGGGGAGCTGTTTTTT. Translated: CASSLKTGELFF.

The rearrangement joins TRBV5-1 to TRBJ2-7; D might be TRBD1 (6 bases). The germline V gene encodes CDR1 SGHRS and CDR2 YFSETQ. The CDR3 consists of 14 residues. V was cut by 1 base and J by 5 bases, with 13 bases left in between. CDR3 region: CASSLTGRSNEQYF. CDR3 nucleotides: TGCGCCAGCAGCTTGACAGGGCGGTCAAACGAGCAGTACTTC.

The rearrangement joins TRBV3-1 (or the pseudogene TRBV3-2) to TRBJ2-5; D might be TRBD2 (5 bases). The CDR3 is made up of 14 amino acids. Germline V gene lookup returns CDR1 LGHDT and CDR2 YNNKEL (reference sequence). Trimming took off 7 bases at V and 2 bases at J, with 14 bases between the two ends. The CDR3 loop reads CASTHPGSQETQYF. Written as DNA, the CDR3 is TGTGCCAGCACCCACCCGGGATCGCAAGAGACCCAGTACTTC.

The V gene is TRBV24-1, the J gene TRBJ1-2, with D unclear. The CDR3 runs to 12 residues. The germline gives CDR1 KGHDR, CDR2 SFDVKD. Deletions cut 4 bases from V and 6 bases from J, with 8 bases between. The CDR3 DNA is TGTGCCACCAGTGAAGCGGGGAATGGCTACACCTTC. Translated, it gives CATSEAGNGYTF.

This clone was seen once. J is TRBJ2-2 and V is TRBV2; D is undetermined. Per the germline V gene, CDR1 is SNHLY and CDR2 is FYNNEI. The V and J ends lost 4 bases and 6 bases respectively, with 3 bases between them. The CDR3 sequence is 11 residues long. CDR3 coding DNA: TGTGCCAGCAGTGTCGCCGGGGAGCTGTTTTTT. Its translation: CASSVAGELFF.

The chain has TRBV19 and TRBJ2-2, with D perhaps matching TRBD1 (5 bases). The CDR3 is 15 amino acids. Germline CDR1 reads LNHDA; CDR2 reads SQIVND (reference sequence). Trimming shortened V by 3 bases and J by 5 bases, and 13 bases separated the two germline ends. The CDR3 spells CASSMVAGKTGELFF. The CDR3 nucleotides read TGTGCCAGTAGTATGGTGGCAGGGAAGACCGGGGAGCTGTTTTTT.

The CDR3 DNA reads TGCAGCGTTGAGACACAGGGGCGTGAAAAACTGTTTTTT. As protein: CSVETQGREKLFF. The chain is built from TRBV29-1 and TRBJ1-4; 7 bases line up with TRBD1. The V segment lost 3 bases and the J segment 7 bases; nucleotides outside the gene matches: 5. This CDR3 is built from 13 residues. Germline CDR1 reads SQVTM; CDR2 reads ANQGSEA.

The CDR3 DNA follows: TGCGCCAGGTCCGAGGGGTATAGCAATCAGCCCCAGCATTTT. It is translated as CARSEGYSNQPQHF. The genes are TRBV10-2 and TRBJ1-5; D might be TRBD1 (5 bases). Trimming stripped 9 bases from V and 0 bases from J, with 12 bases between. The CDR3 has 14 residues. CDR1 and CDR2 from the germline V gene are WSHSY and SAAADI.

The gene calls are TRBV6-5 and TRBJ2-1; D is tentatively TRBD1 or TRBD2 (5 bases each). Germline CDR1 MNHEY, CDR2 SVGAGI. Trimming stripped 7 bases from V and 7 bases from J, with 17 bases between. The CDR3 contains 14 residues. CDR3 in amino acids: CASMRGGGPNEQFF. CDR3 DNA sequence: TGTGCCAGCATGAGGGGCGGCGGACCGAATGAGCAGTTCTTC.

CDR3 amino acids: CASSDSGGATEAFF. The CDR3 DNA follows: TGTGCCAGCAGTGACTCAGGGGGGGCCACTGAAGCTTTCTTT. The chain recombines TRBV6-4 with TRBJ1-1; weak D call: TRBD1 (6 bases). This CDR3 contains 14 residues. Trimming stripped 0 bases from V and 4 bases from J, with 9 bases between. Germline V gene sequence: CDR1 MRHNA, CDR2 SNTAGT.

The rearrangement uses TRBV5-6 and TRBJ2-1, with D tentatively TRBD1 or TRBD2 (5 bases each). The V and J ends lost 5 bases and 10 bases respectively, with 16 bases between them. There are 13 residues in the CDR3. Germline CDR1 is SGHDT and CDR2 is YYEEEE. The DNA of the CDR3 is TGTGCCAGCAGTCCCGGGACGCCTAAAGAGCAGTTCTTC. Translating it yields CASSPGTPKEQFF. Full variable domain (missing parts from reference TRBV5-6 and TRBJ2-1): DAGVTQSPTHLIKTRGQQVTLRCSPKSGHDTVSWYQQALGQGPQFIFQYYEEEERQRGNFPDRFSGHQFPNYSSELNVNALLLGDSALYLCASSPGTPKEQFFGPGTRLTVL.

The rearrangement links TRBV11-3 to TRBJ2-5, with D possibly TRBD2 on 6 matching bases. The CDR3 contains 16 residues. Germline values: CDR1 SGHNT, CDR2 YENEEA. V lost 1 base and J 5 bases, leaving 17 bases between the germline ends. The CDR3 spells CASSLGASALIETQYF. The CDR3 nucleotides are TGTGCCAGCAGCTTAGGGGCTAGCGCGCTAATTGAGACCCAGTACTTC. Full variable domain (outside the CDR3, taken from reference TRBV11-3 and TRBJ2-5): EAGVVQSPRYKIIEKKQPVAFWCNPISGHNTLYWYLQNLGQGPELLIRYENEEAVDDSQLPKDRFSAERLKGVDSTLKIQPAELGDSAVYLCASSLGASALIETQYFGPGTRLLVL.

The genes are TRBV2 and TRBJ1-5; perhaps TRBD1 as D (6 bases). In germline, CDR1 is SNHLY, CDR2 FYNNEI. The ends were cut back, 2 bases at V and 5 bases at J, with 19 bases in the middle. The CDR3 covers 17 residues. The CDR3: CASSETVRGQDDQPQHF. In DNA, the CDR3 is TGTGCCAGCAGTGAAACGGTACGGGGGCAAGACGATCAGCCCCAGCATTTT.

The table lists this clone with a count of one. This chain joins TRBV11-3 and TRBJ2-1; TRBD2 matches 13 bases. Trimming took 6 bases from V and 9 from J; bases not matched to a gene: 8. CDR1 SGHNT and CDR2 YENEEA come from the germline V gene. The CDR3 extends over 15 amino acids. The CDR3 DNA reads TGTGCCAGCAGACGCACTAGCGGGGGGGTGAGTGAGCAGTTCTTC. It is translated as CASRRTSGGVSEQFF. Filled out from reference TRBV11-3 and TRBJ2-1, the complete variable domain reads EAGVVQSPRYKIIEKKQPVAFWCNPISGHNTLYWYLQNLGQGPELLIRYENEEAVDDSQLPKDRFSAERLKGVDSTLKIQPAELGDSAVYLCASRRTSGGVSEQFFGPGTRLTVL.